These T cell receptor beta chains were read from a single sample in a study of blood T cell repertoires in COVID-19. Sequenced by immunoSEQ multiplex PCR; TCRdb stores in-frame clones only, minus some. The sample has under 200,000 clones, approximately 81% seen once. The sample comprised peripheral blood. The receptors here all came from a woman in her 70s with COVID-19, enrolled during active disease. CDR3s include the opening cysteine and the closing phenylalanine or tryptophan. Each record gives: V gene, clone size, D gene, J gene, CDR3 DNA, CDR3 protein. D genes are given only for firm matches. Not every row has a clone size; where given, it reads once, few, many or a size class.

TRBV25-1	NA	TRBD1	TRBJ1-1	TGTGCCAGCAGTTCCGGGACAGGGAACACTGAAGCTTTCTTT	CASSSGTGNTEAFF
TRBV28	NA	NA	TRBJ1-2	TGTGCCAGCACCCCGTCAGGGGCTGCCCGTGGCTACACCTTC	CASTPSGAARGYTF
TRBV28	NA	TRBD1	TRBJ1-2	TGTGCCAGCAATTGGGACAGGCCTTATAATGGCTACACCTTC	CASNWDRPYNGYTF
TRBV4-1	NA	NA	TRBJ1-1	TGCGCCAGCAGCCAAGATACCGTGGGCTACACTGAAGCTTTCTTT	CASSQDTVGYTEAFF
TRBV28	NA	NA	TRBJ1-2	TGTGCCAGCAGTTTACTACAGGATTTGGGCTATGGCTACACCTTC	CASSLLQDLGYGYTF
TRBV7-2	NA	TRBD1	TRBJ1-5	TGTGCCAGCAGCCAGGGGGTCGGCCAGGGCGGACAGCCCCAGCATTTT	CASSQGVGQGGQPQHF
TRBV2	NA	NA	TRBJ2-1	TGTGCCAGCAGTGAATTATCCTGGCAGTTCTTC	CASSELSWQFF
TRBV18	NA	NA	TRBJ2-3	TGTGCCAGCTCACCGGCGGGGTGGAACACAGATACGCAGTATTTT	CASSPAGWNTDTQYF
TRBV7-7	NA	NA	TRBJ2-5	TGTGCCAGCAGGTTACGAGGAGGGACAGCTCAAGAGACCCAGTACTTC	CASRLRGGTAQETQYF
TRBV3-1/TRBV3-2	NA	NA	TRBJ1-5	TGTGCCAGCAGTTTTCTTGGGGGGGATCAGCCCCAGCATTTT	CASSFLGGDQPQHF
TRBV27	few	TRBD1	TRBJ1-2	TGTGCCAGCAGTTTTATGGGACAGGGGGAATTCCATGGCTACACCTTC	CASSFMGQGEFHGYTF
TRBV3-1/TRBV3-2	NA	TRBD2	TRBJ2-5	TGTGCCAGCAGTTGGACTAGCGGGGACCAAGAGACCCAGTACTTC	CASSWTSGDQETQYF
TRBV5-1	NA	NA	TRBJ1-1	TGCGCCAGCAGCGTGATTACGAGCACTGAAGCTTTCTTT	CASSVITSTEAFF
TRBV28	NA	TRBD1	TRBJ2-5	TGTGCCAGCAGGAAAACAGGGGTGGAGACCCAGTACTTC	CASRKTGVETQYF
TRBV5-1	NA	NA	TRBJ2-1	TGCGCCAGCAGGGAGGGGGACAGTGGGTACAATGAGCAGTTCTTC	CASREGDSGYNEQFF
TRBV7-9	once	TRBD1	TRBJ1-4	TGTGCCAGCAGCTTAGTGGACAGGGGTGAAAAACTGTTTTTT	CASSLVDRGEKLFF
TRBV28	NA	TRBD2	TRBJ2-3	TGTGCCAGCAGTACATCACGGGGGGTAGATACGCAGTATTTT	CASSTSRGVDTQYF
TRBV5-5	NA	TRBD1	TRBJ2-1	TGTGCCAGCAGCTCCGACACAGGGGGCCGAGGGAATGAGCAGTTCTTC	CASSSDTGGRGNEQFF
TRBV4-2	NA	NA	TRBJ2-7	TGTGCCAGCAGCCAAGATCGAGACAGCCAGCAGTTCTCCTACGAGCAGTACTTC	CASSQDRDSQQFSYEQYF
TRBV28	NA	NA	TRBJ1-6	TGTGCCAGCAGTTTACCACAGGGAATGGATCGTGGACCCCTCCACTTT	CASSLPQGMDRGPLHF
TRBV2	NA	NA	TRBJ1-4	TGTGCCAGCAGCCTGGCGCAGGGGTTTGAAAAACTGTTTTTT	CASSLAQGFEKLFF
TRBV15	NA	TRBD1	TRBJ1-2	TGTGCCACCAGCACGCCGGGACAGGGATATGGCTACACCTTC	CATSTPGQGYGYTF